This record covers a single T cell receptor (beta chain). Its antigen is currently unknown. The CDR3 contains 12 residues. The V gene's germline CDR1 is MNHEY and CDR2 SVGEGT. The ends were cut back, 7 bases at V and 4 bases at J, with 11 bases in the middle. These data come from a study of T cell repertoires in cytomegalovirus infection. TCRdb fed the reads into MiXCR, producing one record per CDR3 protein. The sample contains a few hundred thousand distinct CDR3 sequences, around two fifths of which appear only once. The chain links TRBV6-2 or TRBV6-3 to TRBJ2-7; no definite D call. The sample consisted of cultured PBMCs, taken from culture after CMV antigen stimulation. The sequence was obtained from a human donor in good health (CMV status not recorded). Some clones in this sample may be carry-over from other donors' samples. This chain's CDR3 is CASTDPSYEQYF. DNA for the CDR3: TGTGCCAGCACCGACCCATCTTACGAGCAGTACTTC.